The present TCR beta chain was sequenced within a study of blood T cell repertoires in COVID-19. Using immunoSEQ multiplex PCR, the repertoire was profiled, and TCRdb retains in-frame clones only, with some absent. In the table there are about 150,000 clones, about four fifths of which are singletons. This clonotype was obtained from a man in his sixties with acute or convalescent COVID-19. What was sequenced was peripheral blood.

The DNA of the CDR3 is TGTGCCAGCAGATACAGGGGGCAAGGTTCACCCCTCCACTTT. Residues: CASRYRGQGSPLHF. The V call is TRBV14, the J call TRBJ1-6; the match to TRBD1 covers 9 bases. The CDR3 runs 14 residues. With 6 bases clipped from V and 9 bases from J, the junction kept 6 bases outside the gene matches. Germline assignment: CDR1 SGHDN and CDR2 FVKESK.